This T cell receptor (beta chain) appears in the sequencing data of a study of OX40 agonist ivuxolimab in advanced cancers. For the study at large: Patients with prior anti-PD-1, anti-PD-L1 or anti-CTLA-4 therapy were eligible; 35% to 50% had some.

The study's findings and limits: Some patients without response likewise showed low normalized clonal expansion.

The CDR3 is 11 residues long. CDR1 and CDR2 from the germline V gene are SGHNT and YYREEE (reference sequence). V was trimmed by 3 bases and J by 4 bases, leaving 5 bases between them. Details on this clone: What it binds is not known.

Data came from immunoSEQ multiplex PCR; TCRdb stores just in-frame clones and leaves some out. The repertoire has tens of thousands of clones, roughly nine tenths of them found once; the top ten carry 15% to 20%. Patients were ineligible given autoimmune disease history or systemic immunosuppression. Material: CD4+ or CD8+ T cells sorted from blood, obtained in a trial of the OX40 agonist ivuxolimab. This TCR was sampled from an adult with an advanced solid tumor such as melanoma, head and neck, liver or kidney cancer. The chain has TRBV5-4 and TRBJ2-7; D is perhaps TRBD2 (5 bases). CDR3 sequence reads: CASSSGYEQYF. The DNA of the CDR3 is TGTGCCAGCAGCTCGGGGTACGAGCAGTACTTC.